The clone carrying this T cell receptor (beta chain) has ten or more counts. Its antigen is currently unknown. In donors with ophthalmopathy, activity was moderate-to-severe, with CAS ≥3, NOSPECS ≥4 and duration under 3 months. From fresh peripheral blood, roughly 10 ml in volume, the PBMCs were obtained. The data were obtained in a study of Graves' ophthalmopathy and Graves' hyperthyroidism. CDR1 is SGHRS and CDR2 is YFSETQ in the germline V gene. Trimming stripped 4 bases from V and 4 bases from J, with 14 bases between. The CDR3 loop spans 14 amino acids. Study results and limitations: As the model predicted ophthalmopathy progression, it achieved a sensitivity of less than 71% and a specificity of approximately 72%. Using 13 signatures, a model distinguished ophthalmopathy from stable hyperthyroidism, reaching about 87% sensitivity and approximately 82% specificity.

Amplification of the TCR beta CDR3 regions used RNA transcripts (as template). RT-PCR was first run with HTBI primers, then multiplex PCR in a second round. TCRdb re-called the multiplex PCR reads with MiXCR, one entry per CDR3 protein. Among 360,000 or so distinct CDR3 sequences, around 19% were seen once, and the ten largest hold 1.5% to 2%. The specimen sequenced was peripheral blood. V is TRBV5-1 and J is TRBJ1-1, with D possibly matching TRBD1 (5 bases). The source of this sequence is a woman younger than 35 with Graves' ophthalmopathy. This CDR3 is CASSPQGEFTEAFF. The DNA of the CDR3 is TGCGCCAGCAGCCCGCAAGGGGAATTCACTGAAGCTTTCTTT.